One and the same sample provided the 27 T cell receptor beta chains below, sequenced in a study of blood T cell repertoires in COVID-19. TCRdb's table, derived via immunoSEQ multiplex PCR, lists solely in-frame clones and lacks some. The sample holds approximately 54,000 clones, around nine tenths seen once. Sequencing input: peripheral blood. The receptors were sampled from a man aged 45-65 years with acute or convalescent COVID-19.

The rearrangement links TRBV19 to TRBJ2-4; D perhaps matches TRBD2 (6 bases). The CDR3 has 17 residues. Trimming shortened V by 2 bases and J by 7 bases, and 21 bases separated the two germline ends. The germline V gene has CDR1 LNHDA and CDR2 SQIVND (reference sequence). The CDR3: CASSIPGGVAVRNIQYF. DNA of the CDR3: TGTGCCAGTAGTATACCGGGCGGGGTGGCTGTTCGGAACATTCAGTACTTC. Full variable domain (rest looked up from reference TRBV19 and TRBJ2-4): DGGITQSPKYLFRKEGQNVTLSCEQNLNHDAMYWYRQDPGQGLRLIYYSQIVNDFQKGDIAEGYSVSREKKESFPLTVTSAQKNPTAFYLCASSIPGGVAVRNIQYFGAGTRLSVL.

V gene TRBV7-3 combines with J gene TRBJ1-6; D is ambiguous. V lost 4 bases and J 14 bases, leaving 30 bases between the germline ends. The germline gives CDR1 SGHTA, CDR2 FQGTGA. The length of the CDR3 is 18 residues. The CDR3 DNA follows: TGTGCCAGCAGCTCGACTCCTTCCGCAGTTCTGCTAATTCGGGCCCTCCACTTT. It specifies CASSSTPSAVLLIRALHF.

The chain carries TRBV2 and TRBJ2-2, with 11 positions matching TRBD1. There are 15 residues in the CDR3. The junction had 6 bases not matched to a gene; V was cut back by 7 bases and J by 5 bases. The germline gives CDR1 SNHLY, CDR2 FYNNEI. The CDR3 loop reads CASNGQGAYTGELFF. The CDR3 DNA sequence: TGTGCCAGCAATGGACAGGGGGCTTATACCGGGGAGCTGTTTTTT.

The rearrangement links TRBV30 to TRBJ2-7; no firm D call. Per the germline V gene, CDR1 is GTSNPN and CDR2 is SVGIG (reference sequence). There are 13 residues in the CDR3. The V end lost 0 bases, the J end lost 5 bases, and 11 bases lay between the germline ends. CDR3 residues: CAWSVYSHDEQYF. In DNA form, the CDR3 reads TGTGCCTGGAGTGTATACAGCCACGACGAGCAGTACTTC.

In its sample, this clone was seen once. The chain joins TRBV2 to TRBJ1-1; D gene unclear. Germline lookup yields CDR1 SNHLY and CDR2 FYNNEI. This CDR3 has 12 amino acids. The germline V and J ends were trimmed by 4 bases and 3 bases, with 6 bases remaining between them. As DNA, the CDR3 is TGTGCCAGCAGTGCGGGGTACACTGAAGCTTTCTTT. This encodes CASSAGYTEAFF. Drawing the rest from reference TRBV2 and TRBJ1-1, the complete variable domain is EPEVTQTPSHQVTQMGQEVILRCVPISNHLYFYWYRQILGQKVEFLVSFYNNEISEKSEIFDDQFSVERPDGSNFTLKIRSTKLEDSAMYFCASSAGYTEAFFGQGTRLTVV.

The chain combines TRBV6-5 with TRBJ2-2, with D unresolved. V was pared by 0 bases and J by 0 bases, with 8 bases between. The CDR3 is made up of 16 amino acids. Germline V lookup: CDR1 MNHEY, CDR2 SVGAGI. CDR3 amino acids: CASSYSMETNTGELFF. The CDR3 DNA sequence: TGTGCCAGCAGTTACTCGATGGAGACGAACACCGGGGAGCTGTTTTTT.

V and J are TRBV7-6 and TRBJ1-1, with D uncertain. Germline V gives CDR1 SGHVS, CDR2 FNYEAQ. This CDR3 contains 14 residues. V lost 1 base to trimming and J lost 4 bases, with 10 bases between them. DNA of the CDR3: TGTGCCAGCAGCTTAGTGGGCGATACCACTGAAGCTTTCTTT. Translated: CASSLVGDTTEAFF.

The chain is built from TRBV7-2 and TRBJ2-1, with 8 bases matching TRBD2. The CDR3 loop spans 15 amino acids. Germline CDR1 reads SGHTA; CDR2 reads FQGNSA. Germline trimming cut 1 base from V and 8 bases from J; bases unmatched to any gene: 7. DNA of the CDR3: TGTGCCAGCAGCTTAGGAGCGGGAGCTCCCGATGAGCAGTTCTTC. It is translated as CASSLGAGAPDEQFF.

The J gene is TRBJ2-2, the V gene TRBV7-6; TRBD1 agrees at 8 bases. Trimming took 3 bases from V and 4 from J; bases not matched to a gene: 4. Germline CDR1 reads SGHVS; CDR2 reads FNYEAQ. CDR3 length equals 15 residues. The CDR3 loop is CASSFATGGTGELFF. In nucleotides, the CDR3 is TGTGCCAGCAGCTTCGCCACAGGGGGCACCGGGGAGCTGTTTTTT. Drawing the rest from reference TRBV7-6 and TRBJ2-2, the complete variable domain is GAGVSQSPRYKVTKRGQDVALRCDPISGHVSLYWYRQALGQGPEFLTYFNYEAQQDKSGLPNDRFSAERPEGSISTLTIQRTEQRDSAMYRCASSFATGGTGELFFGEGSRLTVL.

The V gene is TRBV7-2, the J gene TRBJ1-2; D gene unclear. Per the germline V gene, CDR1 is SGHTA and CDR2 is FQGNSA. CDR3 length: 14 residues. Trimming removed 5 bases from V and 5 bases from J, with 15 bases in between. The CDR3 region is CASSRRREPYGYTF. For the CDR3, the DNA is TGTGCCAGCAGCAGGCGGCGTGAACCTTATGGCTACACCTTC. Full variable domain (missing parts from reference TRBV7-2 and TRBJ1-2): GAGVSQSPSNKVTEKGKDVELRCDPISGHTALYWYRQSLGQGLEFLIYFQGNSAPDKSGLPSDRFSAERTGGSVSTLTIQRTQQEDSAVYLCASSRRREPYGYTFGSGTRLTVV.

This clone was seen once. The J gene is TRBJ1-2, the V gene TRBV19; 8 bases match TRBD1. CDR3 length: 14 residues. Trimming cost V 8 bases and J 6 bases; bases outside gene matches: 11. In germline, CDR1 is LNHDA, CDR2 SQIVND (reference sequence). The CDR3: CASLRAGGGDGYTF. The CDR3 coding sequence is TGTGCCAGTTTGCGGGCAGGGGGCGGCGATGGCTACACCTTC.

The CDR3 is CASSLQTGYNSPLHF. The CDR3 coding sequence is TGTGCCAGCAGCTTGCAAACAGGGTATAATTCACCCCTCCACTTT. The chain joins TRBV5-8 to TRBJ1-6; D possibly corresponds to TRBD1 (6 bases). The V end was cut by 1 base, the J end by 4 bases, with 9 bases between. CDR1 and CDR2 from the germline V gene are SGHTS and YDEGEE. This CDR3 comprises 15 residues.

The chain recombines TRBV7-9 with TRBJ2-2; 8 bases match TRBD1. The CDR3 has 18 residues. The V segment lost 7 bases and the J segment 0 bases; nucleotides outside the gene matches: 13. In germline, CDR1 is SEHNR, CDR2 FQNEAQ (reference sequence). CDR3 coding DNA: TGTGCCAGCAAACCAAGGCCAGGACAGGGTGCGAACACCGGGGAGCTGTTTTTT. Protein: CASKPRPGQGANTGELFF.

The DNA of the CDR3 is TGTGCCTGGAGTTTAGGGAGCGGCACTGAAGCTTTCTTT. Its protein product is CAWSLGSGTEAFF. V is TRBV30 and J is TRBJ1-1; D is unclear. The ends were cut back, 2 bases at V and 4 bases at J, with 11 bases in the middle. Germline values: CDR1 GTSNPN, CDR2 SVGIG (reference sequence). This CDR3 has 13 residues.

This clone was detected a few times. V and J are TRBV4-2 and TRBJ2-7; possible D gene TRBD2, 6 bases. This CDR3 has 15 amino acids. V lost 2 bases, J lost 2 bases, and 13 bases lay in between. Germline assignment: CDR1 LGHNA and CDR2 YNFKEQ. The chain's CDR3 is CASSQTAGQTYEQYF. The CDR3 DNA is TGTGCCAGCAGCCAAACAGCGGGTCAAACCTACGAGCAGTACTTC.

This chain uses TRBV10-3 with TRBJ2-7; the D gene is possibly TRBD2 (5 bases). V was shortened by 3 bases and J by 4 bases, with 10 bases between the two germline ends. Looked up from germline, CDR1 is ENHRY and CDR2 is SYGVKD. This CDR3 has 13 amino acids. CDR3: CAISEPGLYEQYF. The CDR3 DNA reads as TGTGCCATCAGTGAACCGGGGTTGTACGAGCAGTACTTC.

The DNA for the CDR3 is TGTGCCTGGAGTCAGGGTAATCAGCCCCAGCATTTT. This codes for CAWSQGNQPQHF. V gene TRBV30 combines with J gene TRBJ1-5; D might be TRBD1 (5 bases). CDR3 length equals 12 residues. The V end was cut by 2 bases, the J end by 4 bases, with 6 bases between. Per germline, CDR1 GTSNPN and CDR2 SVGIG (reference sequence). The full variable domain, rest sourced from reference TRBV30 and TRBJ1-5, is SQTIHQWPATLVQPVGSPLSLECTVEGTSNPNLYWYRQAAGRGLQLLFYSVGIGQISSEVPQNLSASRPQDRQFILSSKKLLLSDSGFYLCAWSQGNQPQHFGDGTRLSIL.

This chain uses TRBV5-5 with TRBJ2-3, with D unclear. Germline CDR1 reads SGHKS; CDR2 reads YYEKEE (reference sequence). V was pared by 5 bases and J by 3 bases, with 4 bases between. The CDR3 loop spans 11 amino acids. CDR3 nucleotides: TGTGCCAGCAGTAAAACAGATACGCAGTATTTT. Encoded protein: CASSKTDTQYF.

The rearrangement links TRBV3-1 (or the pseudogene TRBV3-2) to TRBJ2-5, with 9 nucleotides matching TRBD1. The CDR3 consists of 15 residues. V was pared by 2 bases and J by 4 bases, with 5 bases of the junction left unmatched. The germline gives CDR1 LGHDT, CDR2 YNNKEL (reference sequence). Here the CDR3 reads CASSQWPTGGETQYF. The CDR3 DNA follows: TGTGCCAGCAGCCAATGGCCGACAGGGGGAGAGACCCAGTACTTC.

The rearrangement joins TRBV7-8 to TRBJ2-7, with 9 bases aligning to TRBD2. CDR1 is SGHVS and CDR2 is FQNEAQ in the germline V gene. V was pared by 2 bases and J by 9 bases, with 20 bases of the junction left unmatched. CDR3 size: 18 residues. The CDR3 DNA sequence: TGTGCCAGCAGCTTAACCCGACGAGAGACTAGCGGACTACGAGGGCAGTACTTC. It is translated as CASSLTRRETSGLRGQYF.

V usage is TRBV11-2 and J usage is TRBJ2-7; D is ambiguous. The CDR3 is made up of 14 amino acids. The V gene lost 1 base and the J gene lost 0 bases, with 7 bases spanning the gap. Per the germline V gene, CDR1 is SGHAT and CDR2 is FQNNGV. DNA of the CDR3: TGTGCCAGCAGCTTAGGATGGGCCTCCTACGAGCAGTACTTC. As protein: CASSLGWASYEQYF.

The chain uses TRBV5-4 and TRBJ2-2, with TRBD2 as a possible D gene (7 bases). Trimming removed 6 bases from V and 3 bases from J, with 15 bases in between. This CDR3 spans 15 amino acids. Germline V lookup: CDR1 SGHNT, CDR2 YYREEE (reference sequence). The chain's CDR3 is CASTYGGAYTGELFF. The CDR3, as DNA: TGTGCCAGCACCTATGGGGGGGCGTACACCGGGGAGCTGTTTTTT. Full variable domain (rest looked up from reference TRBV5-4 and TRBJ2-2): ETGVTQSPTHLIKTRGQQVTLRCSSQSGHNTVSWYQQALGQGPQFIFQYYREEENGRGNFPPRFSGLQFPNYSSELNVNALELDDSALYLCASTYGGAYTGELFFGEGSRLTVL.

The chain joins TRBV5-5 to TRBJ1-2, with D possibly being TRBD1 (6 bases). With 0 bases removed from V and 1 base from J, the gap between germline ends came to 13 bases. The CDR3 loop spans 16 amino acids. CDR1 SGHKS and CDR2 YYEKEE come from the germline V gene (reference sequence). The CDR3 sequence: CASSLDRDSDNYGYTF. The CDR3 DNA reads as TGTGCCAGCAGCTTGGACAGGGATTCTGATAACTATGGCTACACCTTC.

The CDR3 loop is CASSLSRGWDGYTF. CDR3 coding DNA: TGTGCCAGCAGCTTGTCCAGGGGATGGGATGGCTACACCTTC. The chain couples TRBV5-6 to TRBJ1-2; maybe TRBD1 (6 bases). This CDR3 region has 14 residues. Germline V gives CDR1 SGHDT, CDR2 YYEEEE. V lost 1 base, J lost 6 bases, and 13 bases lay in between.

The rearrangement uses TRBV24-1 and TRBJ1-1, with 8 bases matching TRBD1. The CDR3 is made up of 15 amino acids. Germline V gene lookup returns CDR1 KGHDR and CDR2 SFDVKD. Trimming removed 5 bases from V and 5 bases from J; junction bases left unmatched: 9. The CDR3 region is CATSGTGGVETEAFF. CDR3 DNA sequence: TGTGCCACCAGTGGAACAGGGGGGGTCGAAACTGAAGCTTTCTTT.

The CDR3 protein is CASSLAPSPDTQYF. DNA for the CDR3: TGCGCCAGCAGCTTGGCCCCTAGCCCCGATACGCAGTATTTT. The chain joins TRBV5-1 to TRBJ2-3; the D gene is possibly TRBD2 (5 bases). The length of the CDR3 is 14 residues. With 0 bases removed from V and 6 bases from J, the gap between germline ends came to 11 bases. CDR1 SGHRS and CDR2 YFSETQ come from the germline V gene.

V is TRBV19 and J is TRBJ2-7; 8 bases agree with TRBD1. The CDR3 is made up of 12 amino acids. Germline V gene lookup returns CDR1 LNHDA and CDR2 SQIVND (reference sequence). Trimming cost V 7 bases and J 6 bases; bases outside gene matches: 5. Here the CDR3 DNA reads TGTGCCAGTACCGACAGGGGTGGCGAGCAGTACTTC. Translation: CASTDRGGEQYF.